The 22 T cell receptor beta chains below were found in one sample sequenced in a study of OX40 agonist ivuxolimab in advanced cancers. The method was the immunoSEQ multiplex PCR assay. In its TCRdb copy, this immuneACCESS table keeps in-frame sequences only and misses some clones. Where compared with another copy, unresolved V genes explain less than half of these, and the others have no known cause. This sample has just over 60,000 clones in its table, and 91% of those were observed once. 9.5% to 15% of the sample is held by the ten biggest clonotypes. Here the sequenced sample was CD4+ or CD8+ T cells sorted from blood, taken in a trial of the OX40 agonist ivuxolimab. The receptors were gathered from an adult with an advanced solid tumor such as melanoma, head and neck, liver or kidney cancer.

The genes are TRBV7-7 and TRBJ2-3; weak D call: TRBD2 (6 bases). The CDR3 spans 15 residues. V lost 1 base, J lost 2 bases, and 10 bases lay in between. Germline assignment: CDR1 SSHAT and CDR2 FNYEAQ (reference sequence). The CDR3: CASSLEAGTTDTQYF. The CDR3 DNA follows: TGTGCCAGCAGCTTAGAGGCGGGAACCACAGATACGCAGTATTTT.

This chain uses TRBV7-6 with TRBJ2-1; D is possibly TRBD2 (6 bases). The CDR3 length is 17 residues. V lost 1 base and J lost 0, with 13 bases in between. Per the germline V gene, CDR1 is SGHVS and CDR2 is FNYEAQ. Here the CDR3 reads CASSLGGTLSSYNEQFF. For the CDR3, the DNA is TGTGCCAGCAGCTTAGGCGGGACTCTAAGCTCCTACAATGAGCAGTTCTTC.

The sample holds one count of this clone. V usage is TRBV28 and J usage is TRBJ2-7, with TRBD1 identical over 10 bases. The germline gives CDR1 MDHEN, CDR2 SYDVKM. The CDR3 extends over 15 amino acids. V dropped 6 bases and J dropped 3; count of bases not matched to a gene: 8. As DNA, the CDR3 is TGTGCCAGCAGCTTAAGGGGGACAGGGGACTACGAGCAGTACTTC. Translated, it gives CASSLRGTGDYEQYF.

The CDR3 loop reads CASSYAHHTGELFF. As DNA, the CDR3 is TGTGCCAGCAGTTATGCACACCACACCGGGGAGCTGTTTTTT. The rearrangement joins TRBV6-5 to TRBJ2-2; D is undetermined. CDR1 is MNHEY and CDR2 is SVGAGI in the germline V gene. Trimming left V 3 bases short and J 3 bases short, with 8 bases between. The CDR3 length is 14 residues.

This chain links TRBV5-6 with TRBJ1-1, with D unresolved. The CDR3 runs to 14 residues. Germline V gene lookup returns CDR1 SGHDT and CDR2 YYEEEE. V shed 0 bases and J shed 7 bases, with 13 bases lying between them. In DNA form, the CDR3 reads TGTGCCAGCAGCTTGGTTGCGAGATGGGATGAAGCTTTCTTT. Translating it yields CASSLVARWDEAFF.

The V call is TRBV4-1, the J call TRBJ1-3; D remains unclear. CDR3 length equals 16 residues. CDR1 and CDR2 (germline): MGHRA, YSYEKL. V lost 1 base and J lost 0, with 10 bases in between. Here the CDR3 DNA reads TGCGCCAGCAGCCAAGGAACGGGGAGCTCTGGAAACACCATATATTTT. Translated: CASSQGTGSSGNTIYF.

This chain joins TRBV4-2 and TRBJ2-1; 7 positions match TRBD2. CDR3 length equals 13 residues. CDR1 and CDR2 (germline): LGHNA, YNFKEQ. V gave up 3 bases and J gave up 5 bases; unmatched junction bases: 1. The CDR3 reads CASSQGTNNEQFF. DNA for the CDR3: TGTGCCAGCAGCCAGGGGACTAACAATGAGCAGTTCTTC.

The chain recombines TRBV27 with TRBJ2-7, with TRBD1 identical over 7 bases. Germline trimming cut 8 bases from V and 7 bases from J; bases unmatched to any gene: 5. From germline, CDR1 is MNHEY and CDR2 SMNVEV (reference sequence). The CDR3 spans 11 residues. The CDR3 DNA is TGTGCCAGCCTACAGGGGAGTGAGCAGTACTTC. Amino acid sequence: CASLQGSEQYF.

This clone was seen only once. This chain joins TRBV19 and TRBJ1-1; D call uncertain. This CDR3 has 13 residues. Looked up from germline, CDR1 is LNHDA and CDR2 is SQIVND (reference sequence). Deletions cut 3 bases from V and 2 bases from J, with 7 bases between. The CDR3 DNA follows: TGTGCCAGTAGTATTTCACTAAACACTGAAGCTTTCTTT. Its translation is CASSISLNTEAFF.

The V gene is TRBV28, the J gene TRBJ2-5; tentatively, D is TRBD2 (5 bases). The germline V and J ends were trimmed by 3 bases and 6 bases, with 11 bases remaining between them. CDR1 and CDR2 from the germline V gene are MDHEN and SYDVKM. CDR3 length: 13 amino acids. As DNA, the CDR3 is TGTGCCAGCAGTTTCTTACTAGGCAAGACCCAGTACTTC. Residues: CASSFLLGKTQYF.

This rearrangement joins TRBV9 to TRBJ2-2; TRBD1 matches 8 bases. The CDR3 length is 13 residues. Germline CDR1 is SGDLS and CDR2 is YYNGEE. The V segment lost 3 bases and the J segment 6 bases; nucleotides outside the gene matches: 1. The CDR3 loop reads CASSATGAGELFF. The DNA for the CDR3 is TGTGCCAGCAGCGCGACAGGGGCCGGGGAGCTGTTTTTT. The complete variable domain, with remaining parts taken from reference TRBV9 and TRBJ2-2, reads DSGVTQTPKHLITATGQRVTLRCSPRSGDLSVYWYQQSLDQGLQFLIQYYNGEERAKGNILERFSAQQFPDLHSELNLSSLELGDSALYFCASSATGAGELFFGEGSRLTVL.

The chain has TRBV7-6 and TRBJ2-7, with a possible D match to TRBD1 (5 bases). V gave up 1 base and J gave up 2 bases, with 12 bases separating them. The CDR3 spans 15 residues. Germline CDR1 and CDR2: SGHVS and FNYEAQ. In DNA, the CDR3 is TGTGCCAGCAGCTTAGGGTTGGGGCGGACCTACGAGCAGTACTTC. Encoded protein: CASSLGLGRTYEQYF.

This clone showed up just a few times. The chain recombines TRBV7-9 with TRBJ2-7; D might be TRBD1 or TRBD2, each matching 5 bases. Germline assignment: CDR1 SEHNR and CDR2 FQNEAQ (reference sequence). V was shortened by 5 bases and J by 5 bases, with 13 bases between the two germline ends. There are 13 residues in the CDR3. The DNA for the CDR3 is TGTGCCAGCAGCCCCGGGACCCGCGACGAGCAGTACTTC. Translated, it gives CASSPGTRDEQYF. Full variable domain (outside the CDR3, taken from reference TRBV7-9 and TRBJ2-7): DTGVSQNPRHKITKRGQNVTFRCDPISEHNRLYWYRQTLGQGPEFLTYFQNEAQLEKSRLLSDRFSAERPKGSFSTLEIQRTEQGDSAMYLCASSPGTRDEQYFGPGTRLTVT.

For the CDR3, the DNA is TGTGCCAGCAGCTCTGAAGCGGGAGCCGTCGCTAGGTACAATGAGCAGTTCTTC. This codes for CASSSEAGAVARYNEQFF. The rearrangement links TRBV7-6 to TRBJ2-1, with 8 bases lining up with TRBD2. V lost 4 bases to trimming and J lost 4 bases; unmatched junction nucleotides: 15. In germline, CDR1 is SGHVS, CDR2 FNYEAQ. This CDR3 region has 18 residues.

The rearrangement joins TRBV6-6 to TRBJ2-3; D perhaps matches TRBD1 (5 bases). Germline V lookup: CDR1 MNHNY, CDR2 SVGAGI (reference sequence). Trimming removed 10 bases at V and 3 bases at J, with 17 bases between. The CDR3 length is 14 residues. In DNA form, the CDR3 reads TGTGCCACTCTAGGGGTTGGGTTTACAGATACGCAGTATTTT. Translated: CATLGVGFTDTQYF.

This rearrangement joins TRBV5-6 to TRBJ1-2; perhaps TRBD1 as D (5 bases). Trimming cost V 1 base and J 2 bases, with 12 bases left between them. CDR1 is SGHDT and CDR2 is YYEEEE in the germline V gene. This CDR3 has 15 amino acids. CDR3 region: CASSLNRQSNYGYTF. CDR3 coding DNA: TGTGCCAGCAGCTTGAATCGACAGTCCAACTATGGCTACACCTTC.

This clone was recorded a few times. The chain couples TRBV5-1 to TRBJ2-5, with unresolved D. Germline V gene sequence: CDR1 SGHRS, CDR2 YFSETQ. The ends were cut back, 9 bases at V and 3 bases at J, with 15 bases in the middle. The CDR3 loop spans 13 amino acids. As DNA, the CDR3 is TGCGCCACCACCCTGGGTGGGGAAGAGACCCAGTACTTC. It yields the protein CATTLGGEETQYF.

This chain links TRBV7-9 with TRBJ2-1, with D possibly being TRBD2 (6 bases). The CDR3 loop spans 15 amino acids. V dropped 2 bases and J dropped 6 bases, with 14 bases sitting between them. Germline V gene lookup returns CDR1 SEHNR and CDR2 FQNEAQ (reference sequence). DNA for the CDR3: TGTGCCAGCAGCTTACCTTTGCGGGATGTCAATGAGCAGTTCTTC. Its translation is CASSLPLRDVNEQFF.

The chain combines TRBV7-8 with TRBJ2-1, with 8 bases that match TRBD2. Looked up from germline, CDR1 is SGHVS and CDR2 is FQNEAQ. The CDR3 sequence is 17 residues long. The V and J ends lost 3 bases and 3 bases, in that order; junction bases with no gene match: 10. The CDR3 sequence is CASSLASGWELYNEQFF. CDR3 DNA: TGTGCCAGCAGCTTGGCTAGCGGGTGGGAACTCTACAATGAGCAGTTCTTC.

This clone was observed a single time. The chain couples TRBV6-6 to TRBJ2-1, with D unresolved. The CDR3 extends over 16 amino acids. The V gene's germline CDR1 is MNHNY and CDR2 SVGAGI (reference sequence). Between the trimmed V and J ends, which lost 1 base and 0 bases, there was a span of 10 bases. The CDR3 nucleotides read TGTGCCAGCAGTTACTTTTCGGCGAGCTCCTACAATGAGCAGTTCTTC. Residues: CASSYFSASSYNEQFF.

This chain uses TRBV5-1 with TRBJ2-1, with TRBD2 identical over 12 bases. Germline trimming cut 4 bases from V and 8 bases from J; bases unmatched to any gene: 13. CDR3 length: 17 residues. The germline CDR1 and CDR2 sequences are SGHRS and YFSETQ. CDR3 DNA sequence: TGCGCCAGCAGCCCCGGACTAGCGGGATTGGGGCTCGATGAGCAGTTCTTC. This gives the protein CASSPGLAGLGLDEQFF. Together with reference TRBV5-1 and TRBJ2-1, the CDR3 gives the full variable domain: KAGVTQTPRYLIKTRGQQVTLSCSPISGHRSVSWYQQTPGQGLQFLFEYFSETQRNKGNFPGRFSGRQFSNSRSEMNVSTLELGDSALYLCASSPGLAGLGLDEQFFGPGTRLTVL.

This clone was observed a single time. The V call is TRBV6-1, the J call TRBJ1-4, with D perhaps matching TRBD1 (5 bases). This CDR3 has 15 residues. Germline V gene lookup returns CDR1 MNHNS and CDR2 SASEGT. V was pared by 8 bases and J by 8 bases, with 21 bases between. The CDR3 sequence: CASGPPWGFGEKLFF. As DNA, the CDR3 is TGTGCCAGCGGCCCCCCGTGGGGCTTCGGAGAAAAACTGTTTTTT.